The TCR beta chain under discussion was sequenced for a study of T cell responses to AZD1222 COVID-19 vaccine (dated by TCRdb to the early 2020s). With regard to the full study: A total of just over 230 trial participants underwent TCR sequencing, of whom about 210 received two doses of AZD1222 and 26 received two doses of the MenACWY control vaccine. Trial participants were enrolled by age into subgroups of 18-55, 56-69 and 70-plus years, and around 150, 29 and 61 TCR-sequenced participants, respectively, were included in these subgroups. The full study reports these points: The 56-69-year group was small, and its depth increase did not reach significance, likely because of low power. Participants were mostly white British and included more females than males, and it was suggested by the authors that clonal diversity may have been underestimated. A significant rise in spike-specific TCR breadth and depth was observed after two AZD1222 doses relative to day 0 and relative to MenACWY recipients. Conclusions about previously exposed vaccinees are limited, since just a handful of AZD1222 recipients were seropositive for SARS-CoV-2 at baseline. The whole spike protein was spanned by vaccine-associated CD4 TCRs, and dominant responses were seen in regions 160-218 and 743-854. Reportedly, almost half of the unique spike-specific TCRs recognized epitopes lying outside the regions that are mutated in the B.1.351 and B.1.1.7 variants. No day 14 peak-response samples were available, so repertoires were characterized only after the peak T cell response.

Interpreted using the paper, the time point label stands for: about 28 days (+/-7) after the second vaccine dose. AZD1222 recipients whose second dose came at about 4 weeks and those whose second dose came at about 12 weeks were combined into one group, since spike-specific TCR depth and breadth did not differ between the two schedules. Vaccinee samples were obtained from the UK trials COV001 and COV002, which included a single-blind randomized controlled phase 2/3 trial of AZD1222 (ChAdOx1 nCoV-19) in healthy adults. Trial participant PBMC samples were collected at day 0 and day 28 after the second dose for TCRbeta chain sequencing. The CDR3 regions of human TCRbeta chains were subjected to immunosequencing. The study's own analysis went as follows. TCRs in the repertoires were matched against a reference library of SARS-CoV-2-specific TCRs that had been generated with the MIRA antigen-specificity platform. Breadth meant the fraction of unique TCRs that were SARS-CoV-2-associated, whereas depth meant the fraction of total T cells that were SARS-CoV-2-associated. Using the MIRA data, every spike-specific TCR was mapped to the spike region that the TCR reacted to and assigned to either a CD4 or a CD8 class. Log10-transformed breadth and depth values were compared by one-way ANOVA with Sidak's multiple comparisons tests. As stored in TCRdb, this immuneACCESS dataset retains in-frame rearrangements with V and J assigned. A fraction of the clones does not appear; measured against another copy, unresolved V genes explain less than half of the discrepancy, and the remainder lacks a known reason. V, J and clone size reflect that table, while D and trimming were determined from the DNA. The sample data list roughly 99,000 clones, and 92% of these were observed just once. Clones ranked in the top ten supply under 10% of the sample.

Points on this clone: Its antigen is currently not known. No quality values exist for individual bases; no much larger clone is one base distant.

V sheds 5 bases and J sheds 0 bases, leaving 16 bases between their ends. The CDR1 and CDR2 encoded by the germline V gene (reference sequence) are GTSNPN and SVGIG. From its cysteine to its phenylalanine, the CDR3 spans 15 amino acids. Of all the DNA, just the CDR3 is kept, 45 bases in frame from base 1. This specimen was peripheral blood, taken 28 days after the second AZD1222 dose. This TCR was recovered from an adult who received the AZD1222 COVID-19 vaccine. The chain joins TRBV30 to TRBJ1-2; possibly the D gene is TRBD1, per 6 matching bases. Here is the DNA: TGTGCCTGGCGGAAGGGGGGCAGGGCTAACTATGGCTACACCTTC. This encodes CAWRKGGRANYGYTF.